The T cell receptor beta chain described here comes from a study of Graves' ophthalmopathy and Graves' hyperthyroidism. About the research overall: Researchers classed hyperthyroidism as stable given no ophthalmopathy within 18 months of follow-up.

There are many counts of this clonotype. Its cognate antigen is unknown. Amplification of the TCR beta CDR3 regions used RNA transcripts (as template). RT-PCR in the first round used HTBI primers; a second-round multiplex PCR followed. MiXCR, run by TCRdb on the multiplex PCR reads, gives a single entry per CDR3 protein. The table has about 500,000 distinct CDR3 sequences, about 35% seen once; the top ten hold approximately 4.1%. The study's findings and limits: Most thyroid clonotypes expanded beyond 0.001 frequency were also found in blood. A 13-signature model separated ophthalmopathy from stable hyperthyroidism, reaching roughly 85% sensitivity and roughly 81% specificity cross-validated.

V dropped 7 bases and J dropped 1 base, with 7 bases sitting between them. The CDR3 runs to 11 residues. CDR1 is DFQATT and CDR2 is SNEGSKA in the germline V gene (reference sequence). In this cohort, patients with other autoimmune diseases, uncontrolled infections, pregnancy or lactation were excluded. This clonotype was obtained from an adult man with Graves' hyperthyroidism. This chain links TRBV20-1 with TRBJ2-5, with D perhaps TRBD1 (5 bases). The sample was peripheral blood or thyroid tissue (not recorded which). In DNA form, the CDR3 reads TGCAGTGGCAGGGTCCAAGAGACCCAGTACTTC. Its protein product is CSGRVQETQYF.